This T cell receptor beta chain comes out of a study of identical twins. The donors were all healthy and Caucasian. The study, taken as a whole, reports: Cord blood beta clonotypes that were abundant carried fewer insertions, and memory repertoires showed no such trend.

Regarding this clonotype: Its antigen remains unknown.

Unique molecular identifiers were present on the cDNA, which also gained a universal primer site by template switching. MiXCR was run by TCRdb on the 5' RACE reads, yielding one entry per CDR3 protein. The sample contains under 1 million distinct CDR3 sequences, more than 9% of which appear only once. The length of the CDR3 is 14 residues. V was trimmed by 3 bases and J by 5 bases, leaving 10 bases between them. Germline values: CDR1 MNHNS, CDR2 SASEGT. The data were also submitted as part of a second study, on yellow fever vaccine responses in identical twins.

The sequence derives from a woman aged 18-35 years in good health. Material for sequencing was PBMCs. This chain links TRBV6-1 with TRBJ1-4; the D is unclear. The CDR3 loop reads CASSDGSVNEKLFF. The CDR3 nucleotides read TGTGCCAGCAGTGATGGCAGCGTGAATGAAAAACTGTTTTTT.